This T cell receptor (beta chain) was found in a study of T-cell reconstitution after alpha-beta-depleted transplantation in children. Unique molecular identifiers were incorporated during preparation of the TCRbeta library. TCRdb re-called the PCR reads through MiXCR, storing one row per CDR3 protein. The table records about 610,000 distinct CDR3 sequences, about 10% of them present only once. Losses at the gene ends were 4 bases for V and 5 bases for J; bases not matched to a gene: 4. The CDR3 covers 15 residues. Germline V gene data show CDR1 as SGHRS and CDR2 as YFSETQ. The source material was PBMCs from the stem cell graft donor, sampled from the stem cell graft. This chain connects TRBV5-1 to TRBJ1-5; TRBD1 aligns across 12 bases. The receptor was isolated from a human donor who donated a stem cell graft to a child with acute myeloid leukemia. CDR3 sequence reads: CASSVGQGADQPQHF. CDR3 nucleotide sequence: TGCGCCAGCAGCGTGGGACAGGGGGCTGATCAGCCCCAGCATTTT.